What follows are 16 T cell receptor beta chains derived from one specimen sequenced in a study of cytomegalovirus exposure and HLA in healthy donors. The study ran its PCR with 60 Vbeta and 13 Jbeta primers. Repertoires were generated with immunoSEQ multiplex PCR, while TCRdb's copy carries only in-frame clones and drops some. This sample carries 65,000 to 80,000 clones, with 6% to 8% going to the ten biggest clones. What was sequenced was PBMCs. The receptors stem from a female donor in good health and CMV-seropositive.

The V and J genes are TRBV18 and TRBJ2-5; tentatively, D is TRBD1 (5 bases). V was clipped by 9 bases and J by 5 bases, with 16 bases between them. Germline V CDR1 and CDR2: KGHSH, LQKENI. The CDR3 is 13 amino acids. CDR3 sequence (DNA): TGTGCCAGTACTGTCGGACAAGGGGAGACCCAGTACTTC. This gives the protein CASTVGQGETQYF.

The V and J genes are TRBV6-1 and TRBJ2-7; maybe TRBD1 (6 bases). Per germline, CDR1 MNHNS and CDR2 SASEGT. The ends were cut back, 4 bases at V and 6 bases at J, with 10 bases in the middle. The CDR3 consists of 12 residues. The CDR3 protein is CASSATGIEQYF. The CDR3 DNA sequence: TGTGCCAGCAGTGCTACAGGGATCGAGCAGTACTTC.

The chain carries TRBV18 and TRBJ2-1; a weak D match, TRBD2 (6 bases). CDR1 and CDR2 (germline): KGHSH, LQKENI. V was trimmed by 5 bases and J by 3 bases, leaving 14 bases between them. CDR3 length equals 15 residues. CDR3 protein: CASSAGGAIYNEQFF. As DNA, the CDR3 is TGTGCCAGCTCAGCGGGCGGGGCAATCTACAATGAGCAGTTCTTC.

The chain has TRBV6-5 and TRBJ2-2, with D possibly being TRBD1 (6 bases). The CDR3 contains 16 residues. Germline CDR1 reads MNHEY; CDR2 reads SVGAGI. Trimming pared 4 bases from V and 5 bases from J, leaving 17 bases between. CDR3 in DNA: TGTGCCAGCAGTTCCCCACAGGGAAAAGGAACCGGGGAGCTGTTTTTT. Translation: CASSSPQGKGTGELFF.

As DNA, the CDR3 is TGTGCCAGTAGTGTTTCCGGGTCTGGGGCCAACGTCCTGACTTTC. Protein: CASSVSGSGANVLTF. The chain links TRBV19 to TRBJ2-6; D is unresolved. This CDR3 is built from 15 residues. Germline-derived CDR1 and CDR2 are LNHDA and SQIVND (reference sequence). Trimming left V 5 bases short and J 1 base short, with 9 bases between.

The chain couples TRBV7-9 to TRBJ1-2, with no clear D. Germline V gene lookup returns CDR1 SEHNR and CDR2 FQNEAQ (reference sequence). V lost 7 bases to trimming and J lost 2 bases, with 8 bases between them. This CDR3 is built from 12 residues. CDR3 loop: CASTILNYGYTF. In DNA form, the CDR3 reads TGTGCCAGCACTATCCTGAACTATGGCTACACCTTC. Together with reference TRBV7-9 and TRBJ1-2, the CDR3 gives the full variable domain: DTGVSQNPRHKITKRGQNVTFRCDPISEHNRLYWYRQTLGQGPEFLTYFQNEAQLEKSRLLSDRFSAERPKGSFSTLEIQRTEQGDSAMYLCASTILNYGYTFGSGTRLTVV.

This chain connects TRBV28 to TRBJ2-1; 7 positions match TRBD2. This CDR3 has 11 residues. V lost 2 bases to trimming and J lost 12 bases; unmatched junction nucleotides: 1. Germline-derived CDR1 and CDR2 are MDHEN and SYDVKM. As DNA, the CDR3 is TGTGCCAGCAGTTTAGGCGGGAGGCAGTTCTTC. Amino acids: CASSLGGRQFF.

The chain recombines TRBV11-2 with TRBJ1-6; 7 bases align to TRBD1. This CDR3 has 15 residues. Germline V gene lookup returns CDR1 SGHAT and CDR2 FQNNGV. V lost 0 bases, J lost 7 bases, and 3 bases stayed unmatched. CDR3 sequence reads: CASSLDTGVNSPLHF. The CDR3, as DNA: TGTGCCAGCAGCTTAGATACAGGGGTGAATTCACCCCTCCACTTT.

The genes are TRBV29-1 and TRBJ2-5; 16 bases are shared with TRBD2. CDR1 and CDR2 from the germline V gene are SQVTM and ANQGSEA. V lost 4 bases to trimming and J lost 6 bases; unmatched junction nucleotides: 8. The CDR3 totals 16 residues. The CDR3 here is CSVAGTSGRGVKTQYF. CDR3 DNA: TGCAGCGTTGCCGGGACTAGCGGGAGGGGGGTAAAGACCCAGTACTTC.

V gene TRBV5-1 combines with J gene TRBJ2-1, with 10 bases that match TRBD2. The CDR3 contains 15 residues. Per the germline V gene, CDR1 is SGHRS and CDR2 is YFSETQ. Germline trimming cut 0 bases from V and 6 bases from J; bases unmatched to any gene: 3. For the CDR3, the DNA is TGCGCCAGCAGCTTGGGCCTAGCGGGAGTCAATGAGCAGTTCTTC. Its translation is CASSLGLAGVNEQFF.

The rearrangement joins TRBV5-1 to TRBJ2-1; 8 bases map to TRBD1. The CDR3 has 13 amino acids. Losses at the gene ends were 4 bases for V and 6 bases for J; bases not matched to a gene: 3. Per germline, CDR1 SGHRS and CDR2 YFSETQ. The CDR3 loop is CASSQDRANEQFF. In DNA, the CDR3 is TGCGCCAGCAGCCAGGACAGGGCCAATGAGCAGTTCTTC.

The J gene is TRBJ2-3, the V gene TRBV9; D might be TRBD2 (6 bases). The V gene lost 0 bases and the J gene lost 2 bases, with 13 bases spanning the gap. This CDR3 comprises 16 residues. Germline V CDR1 and CDR2: SGDLS, YYNGEE. This chain's CDR3 is CASSVAVGGPTDTQYF. Here the CDR3 DNA reads TGTGCCAGCAGCGTAGCTGTAGGAGGGCCCACAGATACGCAGTATTTT.

The chain employs TRBV28 and TRBJ1-5; 7 bases fit TRBD1. The junction had 11 bases not matched to a gene; V was cut back by 5 bases and J by 7 bases. Germline assignment: CDR1 MDHEN and CDR2 SYDVKM. CDR3 length: 15 amino acids. CDR3: CASSPHTGAGQPQHF. The CDR3 DNA follows: TGTGCCAGCAGTCCTCATACAGGGGCCGGACAGCCCCAGCATTTT.

J is TRBJ2-7 and V is TRBV9; a possible D gene is TRBD1 (6 bases). V was pared by 4 bases and J by 0 bases, with 11 bases between. From germline, CDR1 is SGDLS and CDR2 YYNGEE. The length of the CDR3 is 14 residues. As DNA, the CDR3 is TGTGCCAGCAGCCATGGACAGAGCTCCTACGAGCAGTACTTC. This codes for CASSHGQSSYEQYF. The whole variable domain, filled in from reference TRBV9 and TRBJ2-7, reads DSGVTQTPKHLITATGQRVTLRCSPRSGDLSVYWYQQSLDQGLQFLIQYYNGEERAKGNILERFSAQQFPDLHSELNLSSLELGDSALYFCASSHGQSSYEQYFGPGTRLTVT.

This chain connects TRBV14 to TRBJ2-3, with D uncertain. CDR3 length equals 13 residues. V gave up 4 bases and J gave up 8 bases, with 13 bases separating them. Germline V gives CDR1 SGHDN, CDR2 FVKESK. The CDR3 here is CASSLTGSATQYF. The DNA of the CDR3 is TGTGCCAGCAGCCTCACCGGGTCAGCTACGCAGTATTTT.

This sequence joins TRBV18 and TRBJ2-6, with a tentative D call TRBD1 (5 bases). The CDR3 runs to 18 residues. With 6 bases removed from V and 0 bases from J, the gap between germline ends came to 18 bases. From germline, CDR1 is KGHSH and CDR2 LQKENI. The CDR3 spells CASSPLDSLSSGANVLTF. The CDR3 coding sequence is TGTGCCAGCTCTCCCCTCGACAGCCTTAGCTCTGGGGCCAACGTCCTGACTTTC.